Sequencing of this T cell receptor (beta chain) was carried out in a study of CD8+CD57+ T cells in acquired aplastic anemia. In the study overall: Sorting CD4+ and CD8+ cells gave DNA averaging about 3.1 ug. Study results and caveats: CD8+ Simpson's diversity did not differ significantly between patients and controls. Over 25 shared CD8+ CDR3s appeared highly expressed within patients' immunodominant clones.

A single count supports this clonotype. What it binds is not known. One junction end does not reproduce the germline sequence, and a read error may be involved. TCR beta VDJ combinations and CDR3 sequences were profiled from genomic DNA. TCRdb reprocessed the reads with MiXCR, giving one entry per CDR3 protein. Among around 250,000 distinct CDR3 sequences listed, 50% to 70% were seen once. Germline V CDR1 and CDR2: SGHTS, YDEGEE. CDR3 size: 15 residues. Sequencing was performed on sorted CD4+, CD8+, or CD8+CD57+ T cells (not recorded which) from PBMCs. This chain uses TRBV5-8 with TRBJ1-1; 10 bases fit TRBD1. This sequence was found in a human donor with severe aplastic anemia or a healthy control (not recorded which). CDR3 protein: CAISLATGTGVRAFF. The CDR3 DNA reads as TGTGCCATCAGCTTGGCAACCGGGACAGGGGTGCGTGCTTTCTTT.